This T cell receptor (beta chain) is drawn from a study of cytomegalovirus exposure and HLA in healthy donors. The study's findings and limits: Among CMV-associated TCR beta chains, most appeared HLA-restricted in a later analysis. The authors enumerated 180 or so TCR beta chains as linked to cytomegalovirus.

The PCR employed 60 Vbeta primers together with 13 Jbeta primers. Sequencing was performed with immunoSEQ multiplex PCR; in TCRdb, only in-frame clones are kept and a portion is missing. The repertoire consists of 150,000 to 200,000 clones, with 70% occurring once and the leading ten covering 4.7%. Between the trimmed V and J ends, which lost 4 bases and 6 bases, there was a span of 16 bases. The CDR3 is 14 residues long. Germline-derived CDR1 and CDR2 are SGHNT and YYREEE (reference sequence). To note about this clone: Antigen unknown.

The chain recombines TRBV5-4 with TRBJ1-1; tentative D call: TRBD1 (6 bases). Sequenced input: PBMCs. The sequence came from a man between 18 and 29 years old in good health and CMV-seropositive. For the CDR3, the DNA is TGTGCCAGCAGCCTCCCCCAGGGGATGGCTGAAGCTTTCTTT. Its protein product is CASSLPQGMAEAFF.